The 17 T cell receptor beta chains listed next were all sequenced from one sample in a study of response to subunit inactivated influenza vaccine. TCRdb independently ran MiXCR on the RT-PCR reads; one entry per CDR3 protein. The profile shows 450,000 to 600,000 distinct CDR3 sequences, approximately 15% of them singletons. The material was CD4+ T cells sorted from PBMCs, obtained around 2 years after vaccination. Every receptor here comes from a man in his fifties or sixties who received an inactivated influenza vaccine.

CDR3 residues: CATSRPPSGLAGVTGELFF. The DNA of the CDR3 is TGTGCCACCAGCAGACCGCCGTCGGGACTAGCGGGAGTTACCGGGGAGCTGTTTTTT. V usage is TRBV15 and J usage is TRBJ2-2; 14 bases align to TRBD2. V shed 2 bases, J shed 5 bases, and the junction held 10 bases outside the gene matches. Per the germline V gene, CDR1 is LNHNV and CDR2 is YYDKDF (reference sequence). This CDR3 spans 19 amino acids.

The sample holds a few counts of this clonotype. The CDR3 bases are TGTGCCAGCCTGCAGGGGGGAGATACGCAGTATTTT. Translated, it gives CASLQGGDTQYF. This chain links TRBV10-3 with TRBJ2-3, with a tentative D call TRBD1 (7 bases). The V end lost 10 bases, the J end lost 5 bases, and 13 bases lay between the germline ends. There are 12 residues in the CDR3. Germline loops: CDR1 ENHRY, CDR2 SYGVKD.

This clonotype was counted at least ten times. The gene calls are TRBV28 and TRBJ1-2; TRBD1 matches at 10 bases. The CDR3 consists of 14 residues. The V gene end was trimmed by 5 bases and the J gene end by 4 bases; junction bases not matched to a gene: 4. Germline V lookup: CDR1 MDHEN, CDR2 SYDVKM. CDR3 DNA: TGTGCCAGCAGTCCCCGGGACAGGGGCTATGGCTACACCTTC. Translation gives CASSPRDRGYGYTF.

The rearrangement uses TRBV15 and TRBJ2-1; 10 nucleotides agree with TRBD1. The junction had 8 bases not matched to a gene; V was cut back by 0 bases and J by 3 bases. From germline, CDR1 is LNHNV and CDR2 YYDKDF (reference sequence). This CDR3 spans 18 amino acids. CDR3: CATSRDWVGTGDYNEQFF. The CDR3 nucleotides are TGTGCCACCAGCAGAGATTGGGTTGGGACAGGGGACTACAATGAGCAGTTCTTC.

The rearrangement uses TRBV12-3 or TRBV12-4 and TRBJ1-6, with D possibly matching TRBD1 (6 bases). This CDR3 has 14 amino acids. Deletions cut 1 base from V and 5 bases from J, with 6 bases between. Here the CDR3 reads CASSLGGHNSPLHF. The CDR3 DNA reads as TGTGCCAGCAGTTTAGGGGGGCATAATTCACCCCTCCACTTT.

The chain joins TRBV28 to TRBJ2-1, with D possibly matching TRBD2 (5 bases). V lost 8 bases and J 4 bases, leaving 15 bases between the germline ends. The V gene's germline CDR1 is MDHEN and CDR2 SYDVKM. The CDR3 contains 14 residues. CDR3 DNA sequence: TGTGCCAGCTCGCGGGCGGAAGAGTACAATGAGCAGTTCTTC. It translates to CASSRAEEYNEQFF.

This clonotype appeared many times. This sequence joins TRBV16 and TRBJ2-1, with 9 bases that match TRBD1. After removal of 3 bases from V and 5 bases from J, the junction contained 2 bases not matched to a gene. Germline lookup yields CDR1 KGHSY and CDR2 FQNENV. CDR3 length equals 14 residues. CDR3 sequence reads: CASSHGTGNNEQFF. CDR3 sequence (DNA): TGTGCCAGCAGCCATGGGACAGGGAACAATGAGCAGTTCTTC.

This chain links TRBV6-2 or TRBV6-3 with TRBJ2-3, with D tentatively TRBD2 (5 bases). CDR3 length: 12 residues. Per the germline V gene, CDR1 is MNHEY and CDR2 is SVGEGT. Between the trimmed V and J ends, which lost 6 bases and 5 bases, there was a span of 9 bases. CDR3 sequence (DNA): TGTGCCAGCAGACTAGACGGAGATACGCAGTATTTT. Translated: CASRLDGDTQYF.

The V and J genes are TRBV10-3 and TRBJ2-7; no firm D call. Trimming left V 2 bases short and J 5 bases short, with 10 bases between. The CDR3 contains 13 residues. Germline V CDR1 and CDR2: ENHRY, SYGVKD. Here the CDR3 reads CAISEPASNEQYF. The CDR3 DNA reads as TGTGCCATCAGTGAGCCGGCTTCAAACGAGCAGTACTTC.

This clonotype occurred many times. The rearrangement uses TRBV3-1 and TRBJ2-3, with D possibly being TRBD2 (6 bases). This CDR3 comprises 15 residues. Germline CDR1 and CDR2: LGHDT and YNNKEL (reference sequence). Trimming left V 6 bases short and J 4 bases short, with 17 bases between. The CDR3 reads CASSRRRGGADTQYF. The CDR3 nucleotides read TGTGCCAGCAGTCGACGGAGGGGAGGAGCAGATACGCAGTATTTT.

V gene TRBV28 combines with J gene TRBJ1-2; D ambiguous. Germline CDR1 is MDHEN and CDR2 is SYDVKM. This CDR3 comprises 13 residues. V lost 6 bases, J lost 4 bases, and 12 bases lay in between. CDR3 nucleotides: TGTGCCAGCAGCCCAACAAGGTCCTATGGCTACACCTTC. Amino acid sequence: CASSPTRSYGYTF.

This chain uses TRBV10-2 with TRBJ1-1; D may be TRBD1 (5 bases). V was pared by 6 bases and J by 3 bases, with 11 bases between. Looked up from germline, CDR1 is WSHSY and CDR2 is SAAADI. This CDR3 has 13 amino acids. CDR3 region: CASRPQVYTEAFF. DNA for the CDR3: TGCGCCAGCAGACCACAGGTTTACACTGAAGCTTTCTTT.

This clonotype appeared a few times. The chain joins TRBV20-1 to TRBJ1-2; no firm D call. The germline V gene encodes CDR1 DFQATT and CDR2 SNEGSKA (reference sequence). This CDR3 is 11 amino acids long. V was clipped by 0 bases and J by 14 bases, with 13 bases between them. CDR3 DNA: TGCAGTGCTAGAGACCCGCCCCGGGAAACCTTC. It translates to CSARDPPRETF.

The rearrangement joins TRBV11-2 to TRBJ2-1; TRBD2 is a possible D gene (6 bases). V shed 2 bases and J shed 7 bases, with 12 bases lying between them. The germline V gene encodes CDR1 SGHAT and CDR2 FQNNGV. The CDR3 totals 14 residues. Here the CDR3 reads CASSLSPGRNEQFF. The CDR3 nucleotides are TGTGCCAGCAGCTTAAGTCCGGGGAGGAATGAGCAGTTCTTC.

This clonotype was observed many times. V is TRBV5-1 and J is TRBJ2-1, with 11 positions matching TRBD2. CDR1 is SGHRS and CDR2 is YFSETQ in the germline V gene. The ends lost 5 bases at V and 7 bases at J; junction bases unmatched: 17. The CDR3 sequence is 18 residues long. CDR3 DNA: TGCGCCAGCAGTTTTGGTACTAGCGGGGGTTCAATGATGAATGAGCAGTTCTTC. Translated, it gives CASSFGTSGGSMMNEQFF.

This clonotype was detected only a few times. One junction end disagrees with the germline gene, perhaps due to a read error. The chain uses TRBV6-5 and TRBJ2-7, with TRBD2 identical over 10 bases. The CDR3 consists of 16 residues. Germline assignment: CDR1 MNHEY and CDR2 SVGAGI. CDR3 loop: CASSYSSSGGDYGQYF. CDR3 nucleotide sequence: TGTGCCAGCAGTTACTCATCTAGCGGGGGTGACTACGGGCAGTACTTC.

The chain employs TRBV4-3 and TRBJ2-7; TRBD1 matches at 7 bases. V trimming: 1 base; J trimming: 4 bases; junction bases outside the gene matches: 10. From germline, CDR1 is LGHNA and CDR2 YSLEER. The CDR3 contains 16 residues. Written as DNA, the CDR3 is TGCGCCAGCAGCCAAGGTCTTGACAGGGTTCCATACGAGCAGTACTTC. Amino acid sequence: CASSQGLDRVPYEQYF.